These 27 T cell receptor beta chains originate from one sample sequenced in a study of T cells after yellow fever vaccination. TCRdb processed the 5' RACE reads anew with MiXCR; each CDR3 protein has one entry. The sample lists more than 250,000 distinct CDR3 sequences, approximately 7% occurring once. Sequencing used PBMCs, obtained about 41 days after the first yellow fever vaccination. These receptors were collected from a man between 18 and 29 years old who received the YFV17D yellow fever vaccine.

This clonotype came up a few times. CDR3 coding DNA: TGTGCCAGCAGTGCCACGAATAATTCACCCCTCCACTTT. This codes for CASSATNNSPLHF. The chain recombines TRBV25-1 with TRBJ1-6; D remains ambiguous. This CDR3 spans 13 amino acids. Germline V gene sequence: CDR1 MGHDK, CDR2 SYGVNS. The V and J ends lost 4 bases and 5 bases respectively, with 6 bases between them.

This clonotype was counted only a few times. This chain uses TRBV20-1 with TRBJ2-1; D not resolved. The CDR3 length is 10 residues. CDR1 is DFQATT and CDR2 is SNEGSKA in the germline V gene (reference sequence). DNA of the CDR3: TGCAGCGTTGTTGCCAATGAGCAGTTCTTC. This gives the protein CSVVANEQFF.

There are a few counts of this clonotype. The rearrangement joins TRBV7-6 to TRBJ2-5; the D gene is possibly TRBD1 (6 bases). Per germline, CDR1 SGHVS and CDR2 FNYEAQ. This CDR3 is built from 15 residues. V was clipped by 6 bases and J by 9 bases, with 23 bases between them. CDR3 bases: TGTGCCAGCAGACCGACGGTCTTAGAACAGGGAGCCCAGTACTTC. Residues: CASRPTVLEQGAQYF. The complete variable domain, with remaining parts taken from reference TRBV7-6 and TRBJ2-5, reads GAGVSQSPRYKVTKRGQDVALRCDPISGHVSLYWYRQALGQGPEFLTYFNYEAQQDKSGLPNDRFSAERPEGSISTLTIQRTEQRDSAMYRCASRPTVLEQGAQYFGPGTRLLVL.

There are many counts of this clonotype. This rearrangement joins TRBV2 to TRBJ2-2; the D is unclear. V shed 4 bases and J shed 3 bases, with 3 bases lying between them. Germline loops: CDR1 SNHLY, CDR2 FYNNEI. The CDR3 is 12 residues long. CDR3: CASSADTGELFF. The CDR3 DNA reads TGTGCCAGCAGTGCAGACACCGGGGAGCTGTTTTTT.

This clonotype was seen many times. A junction end diverges from the germline sequence, so it may reflect a read error. This CDR3 reads CATSLGGNNNEQFF. CDR3 sequence (DNA): TGTGCCACCAGCTTAGGAGGGAACAACAATGAGCAGTTCTTC. The rearrangement links TRBV7-9 to TRBJ2-1; D possibly corresponds to TRBD2 (6 bases). The germline gives CDR1 SEHNR, CDR2 FQNEAQ (reference sequence). The CDR3 has 14 amino acids.

This clonotype was observed a handful of times. The rearrangement uses TRBV27 and TRBJ2-5; 8 bases map to TRBD1. J lost 1 base, V lost 5 bases, and 9 bases had no gene match. This CDR3 is built from 16 residues. Germline V CDR1 and CDR2: MNHEY, SMNVEV (reference sequence). The CDR3 sequence: CASSRQWDRSQETQYF. CDR3 in DNA: TGTGCCAGCAGTAGACAGTGGGACAGGTCCCAAGAGACCCAGTACTTC.

This chain links TRBV20-1 with TRBJ2-3; 7 nucleotides align to TRBD2. The CDR3 sequence is 16 residues long. CDR1 is DFQATT, CDR2 SNEGSKA, per germline (reference sequence). V gave up 5 bases and J gave up 5 bases; unmatched junction bases: 16. The CDR3 DNA reads as TGCAGTGCTGGGGATGGATTTGCGGGGGTGGGAGATACGCAGTATTTT. Translated, it gives CSAGDGFAGVGDTQYF.

This clonotype was seen at least ten times. The rearrangement links TRBV29-1 to TRBJ2-1; D is unclear. In germline, CDR1 is SQVTM, CDR2 ANQGSEA. The length of the CDR3 is 16 residues. Trimming removed 2 bases at V and 0 bases at J, with 14 bases between. CDR3 DNA sequence: TGCAGCGTTGAACCACCCTACGGTAGCTCCTACAATGAGCAGTTCTTC. This gives the protein CSVEPPYGSSYNEQFF.

This chain uses TRBV10-1 with TRBJ2-7, with D possibly TRBD2 on 6 matching bases. The length of the CDR3 is 14 residues. Germline CDR1 WNHNN, CDR2 SYGVQD (reference sequence). The V and J ends lost 10 bases and 7 bases respectively, with 23 bases between them. The CDR3: CAKVGRRRRYEQYF. Written as DNA, the CDR3 is TGCGCCAAGGTTGGGAGGCGCAGGAGGTATGAGCAGTACTTC.

V gene TRBV9 combines with J gene TRBJ2-7; tentative D call: TRBD2 (6 bases). The CDR3 extends over 15 amino acids. V lost 4 bases to trimming and J lost 3 bases, with 17 bases between them. The germline CDR1 and CDR2 sequences are SGDLS and YYNGEE. This chain's CDR3 is CASSTAGSGFYEQYF. The DNA of the CDR3 is TGTGCCAGCAGCACCGCGGGTAGCGGTTTCTACGAGCAGTACTTC.

In this sample, this clonotype turned up a few times. This sequence joins TRBV6-4 and TRBJ1-5, with no clear D. Trimming took 4 bases from V and 0 from J, leaving 7 bases between them. The CDR3 loop spans 14 amino acids. Germline assignment: CDR1 MRHNA and CDR2 SNTAGT. This CDR3 reads CASSATDSNQPQHF. In DNA, the CDR3 is TGTGCCAGCAGTGCGACGGATAGCAATCAGCCCCAGCATTTT.

This clonotype was picked up a small number of times. The V gene is TRBV12-3 or TRBV12-4, the J gene TRBJ1-2; D is unclear. The V end was cut by 1 base, the J end by 8 bases, with 17 bases between. The CDR3 has 15 residues. The CDR3 region is CASSLGSAEANGYTF. In DNA, the CDR3 is TGTGCCAGCAGTTTAGGAAGCGCAGAGGCGAACGGCTACACCTTC.

This rearrangement joins TRBV4-3 to TRBJ2-1; no clear D. The CDR3 runs 16 residues. Germline V gene data show CDR1 as LGHNA and CDR2 as YSLEER. Trimming left V 2 bases short and J 0 bases short, with 11 bases between. The DNA of the CDR3 is TGCGCCAGCAGCCAAAGACTGCCAAGCTCCTACAATGAGCAGTTCTTC. Translation gives CASSQRLPSSYNEQFF.

This clonotype was seen more than once but under ten times. The chain links TRBV7-9 to TRBJ2-3; possible D gene TRBD2, 6 bases. V lost 6 bases and J lost 0, with 7 bases in between. Per the germline V gene, CDR1 is SEHNR and CDR2 is FQNEAQ (reference sequence). This CDR3 region has 13 residues. The chain's CDR3 is CASRDYSTDTQYF. The CDR3 nucleotides read TGTGCCAGCAGGGACTATAGCACAGATACGCAGTATTTT.

The CDR3 coding sequence is TGTGCCAGCAGATTGACTAGCGGCAGGGAGCAGTTCTTC. It codes for CASRLTSGREQFF. The gene calls are TRBV6-6 and TRBJ2-1, with 9 bases fitting TRBD2. V lost 6 bases, J lost 10 bases, and 7 bases stayed unmatched. CDR3 length equals 13 residues. Germline V lookup: CDR1 MNHNY, CDR2 SVGAGI (reference sequence).

V gene TRBV10-3 combines with J gene TRBJ2-2, with D possibly being TRBD1 or TRBD2 (5 bases each). CDR1 ENHRY and CDR2 SYGVKD come from the germline V gene. This CDR3 has 14 amino acids. Trimming took 11 bases from V and 5 from J, leaving 18 bases between them. CDR3 sequence: CASRQSGGTGELFF. CDR3 nucleotides: TGTGCCTCCAGACAGAGCGGTGGGACCGGGGAGCTGTTTTTT.

The rearrangement joins TRBV5-1 to TRBJ1-1, with TRBD1 matching over 8 bases. The V gene's germline CDR1 is SGHRS and CDR2 YFSETQ. CDR3 size: 16 residues. Losses at the gene ends were 9 bases for V and 2 bases for J; bases not matched to a gene: 15. CDR3 sequence (DNA): TGCGCCACCAGTTTGCAACCGGGACAGGAAAACACTGAAGCTTTCTTT. Protein: CATSLQPGQENTEAFF.

The chain joins TRBV27 to TRBJ1-1, with D tentatively TRBD1 (5 bases). Germline V CDR1 and CDR2: MNHEY, SMNVEV (reference sequence). Trimming pared 6 bases from V and 1 base from J, leaving 9 bases between. The CDR3 totals 13 residues. This chain's CDR3 is CASRFTGNTEAFF. The CDR3 nucleotides read TGTGCCAGCAGATTTACAGGGAACACTGAAGCTTTCTTT.

As regards this clonotype: A much larger clone is a single base away; this may be a read error. The chain uses TRBV10-3 and TRBJ2-1, with D perhaps TRBD1 or TRBD2 (5 bases each). Germline assignment: CDR1 ENHRY and CDR2 SYGVKD. CDR3 size: 15 residues. The CDR3 reads CAISEYGGAYKEQFF. The CDR3 nucleotides are TGTGCCATCAGTGAGTATGGGGGAGCCTACAAAGAGCAGTTCTTC.

This clonotype occurred a few times. The chain is built from TRBV7-2 and TRBJ2-5, with TRBD1 identical over 9 bases. The V and J ends lost 5 bases and 6 bases, in that order; junction bases with no gene match: 7. This CDR3 contains 14 residues. The germline CDR1 and CDR2 sequences are SGHTA and FQGNSA. The CDR3 nucleotides read TGTGCCAGCAGCCTGGACAGGGGATGGAAGACCCAGTACTTC. This sequence encodes CASSLDRGWKTQYF.

The rearrangement links TRBV7-9 to TRBJ2-5, with D possibly TRBD2 on 6 matching bases. V lost 5 bases and J lost 0, with 16 bases in between. The germline gives CDR1 SEHNR, CDR2 FQNEAQ (reference sequence). This CDR3 contains 16 residues. The CDR3 spells CASSRGISGYQETQYF. The CDR3 DNA reads TGTGCCAGCAGCCGGGGGATTTCAGGTTACCAAGAGACCCAGTACTTC. Using reference TRBV7-9 and TRBJ2-5 for the parts outside the CDR3, the full variable domain is DTGVSQNPRHKITKRGQNVTFRCDPISEHNRLYWYRQTLGQGPEFLTYFQNEAQLEKSRLLSDRFSAERPKGSFSTLEIQRTEQGDSAMYLCASSRGISGYQETQYFGPGTRLLVL.

The table lists this clonotype with a few counts. The V and J genes are TRBV28 and TRBJ2-7, with unresolved D. CDR3 length: 11 residues. V shed 4 bases and J shed 4 bases, with 5 bases lying between them. Germline V CDR1 and CDR2: MDHEN, SYDVKM. CDR3 nucleotide sequence: TGTGCCAGCAGTTGGGGTTACGAGCAGTACGTC. Protein product: CASSWGYEQYV.

This clonotype is termed medium-sized. The rearrangement uses TRBV14 and TRBJ2-7; D remains ambiguous. Germline assignment: CDR1 SGHDN and CDR2 FVKESK. V dropped 3 bases and J dropped 0 bases, with 3 bases sitting between them. The length of the CDR3 is 12 residues. The CDR3 nucleotides read TGTGCCAGCAGCCATAGCTCCTACGAGCAGTACGTC. Residues: CASSHSSYEQYV.

The chain couples TRBV29-1 to TRBJ1-1; perhaps TRBD1 as D (6 bases). The germline gives CDR1 SQVTM, CDR2 ANQGSEA. This CDR3 comprises 12 residues. V shed 7 bases and J shed 4 bases, with 13 bases lying between them. CDR3 region: CSARWGPTEAFF. The DNA of the CDR3 is TGCAGCGCGCGGTGGGGGCCCACTGAAGCTTTCTTT.

The chain employs TRBV18 and TRBJ2-7; 9 bases match TRBD1. Germline loops: CDR1 KGHSH, CDR2 LQKENI. Germline trimming cut 2 bases from V and 7 bases from J; bases unmatched to any gene: 9. This CDR3 contains 15 residues. CDR3 DNA: TGTGCCAGCTCACCAACCGGGACAGGGTTCGCAGAGCAGTACGTC. Translating gives CASSPTGTGFAEQYV.

In its sample, this clonotype was seen a few times. The chain joins TRBV7-6 to TRBJ2-1, with a weak D call TRBD1 (7 bases). This CDR3 is built from 14 residues. Germline lookup yields CDR1 SGHVS and CDR2 FNYEAQ. Trimming took off 5 bases at V and 5 bases at J, with 13 bases between the two ends. CDR3 nucleotides: TGTGCCAGCAGCGCGACAGGGAGGAACAATGAGCAGTTCTTC. Residues: CASSATGRNNEQFF.

For this clonotype: A single base separates this from a much larger clone, so it may be a read error. CDR3 in DNA: TGTGCCACCAGTGATTTTGGGCCCCCGGGGAGGGGGCCCTACAATGGGCAGTTCTTC. Amino acid sequence: CATSDFGPPGRGPYNGQFF. The V gene is TRBV24-1, the J gene TRBJ2-1; either TRBD1 or TRBD2 may fit D (7 bases each). There are 19 residues in the CDR3. CDR1 KGHDR and CDR2 SFDVKD come from the germline V gene.